A single sample is the source of the 3 T cell receptor beta chains below, sequenced in a study of CD4 T cells in relation to SARS-CoV-2 and coronaviruses. No antigen has been identified for these receptors. Before the COVID-19 pandemic, during about 2010-2019, CD4+ T cells were taken from unexposed donors. After ten to eleven days of culture, CD4+ T cells were isolated. The repertoire was sequenced with immunoSEQ multiplex PCR; TCRdb's copy has only in-frame clones and lacks some. The profile covers some 22,000 clones, with roughly 62% appearing a single time and 11% taken by the ten largest. Specimen: CD4+ T cells from PBMCs, cultured in vitro. These receptors were taken from a human donor in good health.

A word on this clone: The junction differs from germline at one of its ends, possibly a read error. This sequence joins TRBV9 and TRBJ2-7; 9 bases are shared with TRBD1. Germline CDR1 is SGDLS and CDR2 is YYNGEE. CDR3 size: 14 residues. The CDR3 nucleotides are TGTGCCAGCAGCACCACCCCGGACAGGGGTGGTAGGAATTTC. This sequence encodes CASSTTPDRGGRNF.

This chain uses TRBV18 with TRBJ1-3, with D maybe TRBD1 (6 bases). V was trimmed by 3 bases and J by 7 bases, leaving 16 bases between them. The CDR3 is 15 amino acids. The V gene's germline CDR1 is KGHSH and CDR2 LQKENI. The CDR3 DNA reads as TGTGCCAGCTCACCTCTACAGGGAGATTGGAACACCATATATTTT. This gives the protein CASSPLQGDWNTIYF.

This clone was detected a few times. The chain joins TRBV9 to TRBJ1-3, with D unclear. The CDR3 has 14 residues. CDR1 is SGDLS, CDR2 YYNGEE, per germline. Trimming took 3 bases from V and 4 from J, leaving 11 bases between them. As DNA, the CDR3 is TGTGCCAGCAGCGGCCAGGACGGGGGAAACACCATATATTTT. Its protein is CASSGQDGGNTIYF. Using reference TRBV9 and TRBJ1-3 for the parts outside the CDR3, the full variable domain is DSGVTQTPKHLITATGQRVTLRCSPRSGDLSVYWYQQSLDQGLQFLIQYYNGEERAKGNILERFSAQQFPDLHSELNLSSLELGDSALYFCASSGQDGGNTIYFGEGSWLTVV.